This passage covers 11 T cell receptor beta chains from one sample sequenced in a study of T cell repertoires in cytomegalovirus infection. TCRdb processed the reads anew with MiXCR; each CDR3 protein has one entry. The sample has 200,000 to 300,000 distinct CDR3 sequences; approximately 7% are singletons. Sequencing was done on a sample of PBMCs. These receptors were obtained from a human donor in good health (CMV status not recorded). Some clones in this sample may be carry-over from other donors' samples.

This clonotype was seen ten or more times. The chain links TRBV6-6 to TRBJ1-3; no reliable D call. CDR3 length equals 18 residues. With 0 bases removed from V and 3 bases from J, the gap between germline ends came to 18 bases. Looked up from germline, CDR1 is MNHNY and CDR2 is SVGAGI (reference sequence). The CDR3 DNA reads as TGTGCCAGCAGTTACTCGACGGTTTTAGAAGAGGGTGGAAACACCATATATTTT. This encodes CASSYSTVLEEGGNTIYF.

This clonotype was seen ten or more times. The rearrangement links TRBV20-1 to TRBJ2-1; the match to TRBD1 covers 8 bases. Per the germline V gene, CDR1 is DFQATT and CDR2 is SNEGSKA (reference sequence). The ends lost 1 base at V and 15 bases at J; junction bases unmatched: 5. The CDR3 consists of 11 residues. This chain's CDR3 is CSARASGGGFF. The DNA of the CDR3 is TGCAGTGCTAGAGCCTCAGGGGGCGGGTTCTTC.

This clonotype was seen only a few times. The chain has TRBV19 and TRBJ2-2, with 8 bases lining up with TRBD1. Per germline, CDR1 LNHDA and CDR2 SQIVND (reference sequence). CDR3 length: 15 amino acids. The V segment lost 7 bases and the J segment 5 bases; nucleotides outside the gene matches: 9. The DNA for the CDR3 is TGTGCCAGTACAGGACAGGGAGACAATACCGGGGAGCTGTTTTTT. The encoded protein is CASTGQGDNTGELFF.

The chain links TRBV7-2 to TRBJ2-5, with TRBD1 identical over 11 bases. Germline loops: CDR1 SGHTA, CDR2 FQGNSA. This CDR3 has 16 amino acids. V shed 5 bases and J 5 bases; nucleotides not matched to a gene: 10. CDR3 nucleotide sequence: TGTGCCAGCAGCCTTGGAGCGGACAGGGGGCGGGAGACCCAGTACTTC. Translating gives CASSLGADRGRETQYF.

This sequence joins TRBV19 and TRBJ2-1; D could derive from TRBD1 or TRBD2 (6 bases each). Germline V lookup: CDR1 LNHDA, CDR2 SQIVND (reference sequence). The V end lost 1 base, the J end lost 0 bases, and 13 bases lay between the germline ends. The CDR3 contains 17 residues. CDR3 loop: CASSIVRRGSSYNEQFF. DNA for the CDR3: TGTGCCAGTAGTATAGTTCGGAGGGGGAGCTCCTACAATGAGCAGTTCTTC.

The table lists this clonotype with many counts. The chain couples TRBV20-1 to TRBJ2-5, with D tentatively TRBD2 (5 bases). V was clipped by 0 bases and J by 2 bases, with 19 bases between them. This CDR3 has 17 amino acids. In germline, CDR1 is DFQATT, CDR2 SNEGSKA (reference sequence). DNA for the CDR3: TGCAGTGCTAGAGATTTTTCGGGGAACCCGAATCAAGAGACCCAGTACTTC. It encodes CSARDFSGNPNQETQYF.

This rearrangement joins TRBV5-1 to TRBJ2-3, with a tentative D call TRBD1 (6 bases). This CDR3 is 17 amino acids long. In germline, CDR1 is SGHRS, CDR2 YFSETQ. V was cut by 1 base and J by 0 bases, with 15 bases left in between. CDR3 DNA: TGCGCCAGCAGCTTGACGGGACACCGGTCTAGCACAGATACGCAGTATTTT. It yields the protein CASSLTGHRSSTDTQYF.

This clonotype was seen repeatedly, ten times or more. Relative to the germline gene, one junction end is altered; a read error may explain this. This chain joins TRBV10-3 and TRBJ2-5, with no clear D. In germline, CDR1 is ENHRY, CDR2 SYGVKD. The CDR3 extends over 12 amino acids. As DNA, the CDR3 is TGTGCCAACAGTCCGGATAGCGAGACCCAGTACTTC. This codes for CANSPDSETQYF.

The sample holds many counts of this clonotype. The chain combines TRBV7-2 with TRBJ1-5; 7 bases align to TRBD1. This CDR3 has 15 residues. Germline trimming cut 6 bases from V and 2 bases from J; bases unmatched to any gene: 7. The V gene's germline CDR1 is SGHTA and CDR2 FQGNSA. This CDR3 reads CASSLDRAGNQPQHF. Written as DNA, the CDR3 is TGTGCCAGCAGTCTAGACAGGGCCGGCAATCAGCCCCAGCATTTT.

This clonotype was counted ten times or more. This rearrangement joins TRBV7-2 to TRBJ1-2; possible D gene TRBD1, 6 bases. This CDR3 is built from 15 residues. V was shortened by 1 base and J by 4 bases, with 13 bases between the two germline ends. The germline V gene encodes CDR1 SGHTA and CDR2 FQGNSA. CDR3 amino acids: CASSLGQVLTYGYTF. The CDR3 bases are TGTGCCAGCAGCTTAGGACAGGTTCTAACCTATGGCTACACCTTC.

At least ten counts were recorded for this clonotype. This chain uses TRBV5-1 with TRBJ2-5; D gene uncertain. Germline CDR1 and CDR2: SGHRS and YFSETQ. The CDR3 contains 14 residues. The V end lost 1 base, the J end lost 4 bases, and 11 bases lay between the germline ends. The DNA for the CDR3 is TGCGCCAGCAGCTTGTCGGTGGGTCCAGAGACCCAGTACTTC. Translated: CASSLSVGPETQYF.